Following are 27 T cell receptor beta chains from one sample sequenced in a study of PD-1 blockade in classical Hodgkin lymphoma. Time point denoted: cycle 4 day 1 (C4D1), after less than seven weeks of nivolumab. Following autologous stem cell transplantation, relapse occurred in every patient, and exposure to brentuximab vedotin varied. Measured with immunoSEQ multiplex PCR; TCRdb has only the in-frame clones, and not every one. This table has just under 65,000 clones, roughly nine tenths appearing once. The source material was peripheral blood mononuclear cells (PBMCs), sampled before the fourth cycle of nivolumab. Every receptor here comes from a human donor with classical Hodgkin lymphoma.

V is TRBV19 and J is TRBJ2-5; the D is unclear. The germline gives CDR1 LNHDA, CDR2 SQIVND (reference sequence). CDR3 size: 14 residues. V was pared by 2 bases and J by 4 bases, with 11 bases between. The CDR3 spells CASSISGAIETQYF. The CDR3 DNA follows: TGTGCCAGTAGTATATCTGGTGCGATAGAGACCCAGTACTTC.

The chain combines TRBV6-1 with TRBJ1-1; D gene ambiguous. The CDR3 is made up of 12 amino acids. The germline V and J ends were trimmed by 10 bases and 0 bases, with 9 bases remaining between them. Germline CDR1 and CDR2: MNHNS and SASEGT. CDR3 coding DNA: TGTGCCACCCTGCGGGTGAACACTGAAGCTTTCTTT. This translates into CATLRVNTEAFF.

V is TRBV6-5 and J is TRBJ2-2; no firm D call. Germline-derived CDR1 and CDR2 are MNHEY and SVGAGI. Trimming left V 6 bases short and J 4 bases short, with 12 bases between. The CDR3 consists of 14 residues. As DNA, the CDR3 is TGTGCCAGCAGACCTGAACTACTCACCGGGGAGCTGTTTTTT. Translating it yields CASRPELLTGELFF.

The rearrangement uses TRBV5-1 and TRBJ1-1; D is uncertain. The CDR3 covers 15 residues. The V gene lost 2 bases and the J gene lost 6 bases, with 17 bases spanning the gap. Germline CDR1 is SGHRS and CDR2 is YFSETQ. CDR3 DNA sequence: TGCGCCAGCAGCTTCGAGGGCGCGAGGAGAGCTGAAGCTTTCTTT. It specifies CASSFEGARRAEAFF.

The chain couples TRBV15 to TRBJ2-1; 11 nucleotides agree with TRBD2. The CDR3 length is 16 residues. CDR1 and CDR2 from the germline V gene are LNHNV and YYDKDF (reference sequence). V trimming: 0 bases; J trimming: 9 bases; junction bases outside the gene matches: 7. For the CDR3, the DNA is TGTGCCACCAGCAGAGATCGGCCGGGACTAGCGGCTGAGCAGTTCTTC. It specifies CATSRDRPGLAAEQFF.

The V gene is TRBV6-6, the J gene TRBJ2-7; D is perhaps TRBD2 (6 bases). Germline V CDR1 and CDR2: MNHNY, SVGAGI (reference sequence). The CDR3 covers 13 residues. V lost 5 bases and J lost 7, with 15 bases in between. The CDR3, as DNA: TGTGCCAGCAGTGACCGGACTAATGATGAGCAGTACTTC. Translating gives CASSDRTNDEQYF.

The rearrangement joins TRBV7-9 to TRBJ2-7; D call uncertain. The germline V gene has CDR1 SEHNR and CDR2 FQNEAQ (reference sequence). The V end was cut by 2 bases, the J end by 3 bases, with 14 bases between. This CDR3 region has 15 residues. CDR3 protein: CASSLTGPFGYEQYF. The CDR3, as DNA: TGTGCCAGCAGCTTAACCGGACCGTTCGGCTACGAGCAGTACTTC.

The chain couples TRBV7-8 to TRBJ2-1, with a possible D match to TRBD2 (6 bases). Trimming removed 2 bases from V and 4 bases from J, with 15 bases in between. The CDR3 covers 16 residues. Germline V gene sequence: CDR1 SGHVS, CDR2 FQNEAQ. The CDR3 sequence is CASSLFRETRYNEQFF. DNA for the CDR3: TGTGCCAGCAGCTTATTTCGGGAGACACGTTACAATGAGCAGTTCTTC.

The chain is built from TRBV18 and TRBJ1-2; no definite D call. Germline assignment: CDR1 KGHSH and CDR2 LQKENI. The CDR3 has 15 amino acids. V gave up 3 bases and J gave up 2 bases, with 13 bases separating them. CDR3: CASSPTGPVNYGYTF. Written as DNA, the CDR3 is TGTGCCAGCTCACCCACCGGCCCCGTCAACTATGGCTACACCTTC.

This chain connects TRBV5-1 to TRBJ2-5; TRBD1 matches 10 bases. Unmatched junction bases numbered 2, after V lost 2 bases and J lost 1 base. The CDR3 length is 15 residues. CDR1 and CDR2 from the germline V gene are SGHRS and YFSETQ. The CDR3 bases are TGCGCCAGCAGCTTTGGGACAGGGGTCCAAGAGACCCAGTACTTC. Its protein is CASSFGTGVQETQYF. The whole variable domain, remainder taken from reference TRBV5-1 and TRBJ2-5, is KAGVTQTPRYLIKTRGQQVTLSCSPISGHRSVSWYQQTPGQGLQFLFEYFSETQRNKGNFPGRFSGRQFSNSRSEMNVSTLELGDSALYLCASSFGTGVQETQYFGPGTRLLVL.

This clone was detected once. The rearrangement links TRBV7-9 to TRBJ2-3; perhaps TRBD2 as D (5 bases). The CDR3 runs to 14 residues. CDR1 and CDR2 (germline): SEHNR, FQNEAQ (reference sequence). Trimming cost V 1 base and J 4 bases, with 9 bases left between them. CDR3 loop: CASSLGSSSDTQYF. In DNA form, the CDR3 reads TGTGCCAGCAGCTTAGGATCTAGCTCAGATACGCAGTATTTT. The full variable domain, rest sourced from reference TRBV7-9 and TRBJ2-3, is DTGVSQNPRHKITKRGQNVTFRCDPISEHNRLYWYRQTLGQGPEFLTYFQNEAQLEKSRLLSDRFSAERPKGSFSTLEIQRTEQGDSAMYLCASSLGSSSDTQYFGPGTRLTVL.

The rearrangement links TRBV7-9 to TRBJ2-7; 10 bases fit TRBD1. J was trimmed by 2 bases and V by 4 bases; bases with no gene match: 5. CDR1 is SEHNR, CDR2 FQNEAQ, per germline (reference sequence). The CDR3 consists of 15 residues. The CDR3, as DNA: TGTGCCAGCAGCTCTTTGGACAGGGGGACCTACGAGCAGTACTTC. This encodes CASSSLDRGTYEQYF.

This chain uses TRBV21-1 with TRBJ1-5. TRBV21-1 is an annotated pseudogene. The CDR3 runs 13 residues. CDR3 protein: CASSKPPNQPQHF. In nucleotides, the CDR3 is TGTGCCAGCAGCAAGCCCCCCAATCAGCCCCAGCATTTT.

V and J are TRBV19 and TRBJ1-1, with D unclear. The V gene's germline CDR1 is LNHDA and CDR2 SQIVND (reference sequence). This CDR3 spans 15 amino acids. Trimming took off 7 bases at V and 0 bases at J, with 15 bases between the two ends. The CDR3 DNA follows: TGTGCCAGTACGTTGGGCGTTACGATGAACACTGAAGCTTTCTTT. It is translated as CASTLGVTMNTEAFF.

This chain links TRBV27 with TRBJ2-1, with D perhaps assigned TRBD1 or TRBD2 (6 bases each). The V and J ends lost 6 bases and 9 bases respectively, with 15 bases between them. CDR1 and CDR2 (germline): MNHEY, SMNVEV (reference sequence). The CDR3 spans 13 residues. CDR3 bases: TGTGCCAGCAGCGCGCAGGAGGGGGGTGAGCAGTTCTTC. This translates into CASSAQEGGEQFF.

Only one count was recorded for this clone. The gene calls are TRBV2 and TRBJ1-5, with 7 bases matching TRBD1. After removal of 3 bases from V and 7 bases from J, the junction contained 3 bases not matched to a gene. CDR1 is SNHLY and CDR2 is FYNNEI in the germline V gene. The CDR3 has 13 residues. This CDR3 is CASSEDRFQPQHF. CDR3 sequence (DNA): TGTGCCAGCAGTGAGGACAGGTTCCAGCCCCAGCATTTT.

The V gene is TRBV6-5, the J gene TRBJ2-5; 9 nucleotides agree with TRBD1. Per the germline V gene, CDR1 is MNHEY and CDR2 is SVGAGI. The trim removed 6 bases at V and 0 bases at J, leaving 2 bases unmatched. This CDR3 has 14 residues. CDR3 nucleotides: TGTGCCAGCAGGCGGACAGGGGACCAAGAGACCCAGTACTTC. Its translation is CASRRTGDQETQYF.

V usage is TRBV27 and J usage is TRBJ2-7, with 8 bases that match TRBD2. The germline CDR1 and CDR2 sequences are MNHEY and SMNVEV (reference sequence). CDR3 size: 14 residues. Germline trimming cut 8 bases from V and 6 bases from J; bases unmatched to any gene: 12. The CDR3 coding sequence is TGTGCCAGCGGTAGCGGGACCCAGGGGCTCGAGCAGTACTTC. Translating it yields CASGSGTQGLEQYF.

The chain carries TRBV20-1 and TRBJ2-5; D is ambiguous. Trimming pared 0 bases from V and 6 bases from J, leaving 5 bases between. Germline CDR1 is DFQATT and CDR2 is SNEGSKA (reference sequence). The CDR3 loop spans 11 amino acids. The CDR3 region has the DNA TGCAGTGCTAGAGATGGGAAGACCCAGTACTTC. Encoded protein: CSARDGKTQYF.

The table lists this clone with a count of one. The rearrangement links TRBV18 to TRBJ2-7; 9 nucleotides agree with TRBD1. V was pared by 1 base and J by 3 bases, with 1 base of the junction left unmatched. This CDR3 is built from 14 residues. From germline, CDR1 is KGHSH and CDR2 LQKENI. Here the CDR3 reads CASSPQGQGYEQYF. DNA for the CDR3: TGTGCCAGCTCACCACAGGGACAGGGCTACGAGCAGTACTTC. Filled out from reference TRBV18 and TRBJ2-7, the complete variable domain reads NAGVMQNPRHLVRRRGQEARLRCSPMKGHSHVYWYRQLPEEGLKFMVYLQKENIIDESGMPKERFSAEFPKEGPSILRIQQVVRGDSAAYFCASSPQGQGYEQYFGPGTRLTVT.

This chain connects TRBV10-2 to TRBJ1-5, with unresolved D. The ends were cut back, 4 bases at V and 0 bases at J, with 10 bases in the middle. The CDR3 has 15 residues. Germline V gene sequence: CDR1 WSHSY, CDR2 SAAADI. The CDR3 coding sequence is TGCGCCAGCAGTGTGTCGGGAGATAGCAATCAGCCCCAGCATTTT. Residues: CASSVSGDSNQPQHF.

Judged by abundance, this clone is medium-sized. The genes are TRBV27 and TRBJ2-7; possibly TRBD2 for D (6 bases). The V end was cut by 2 bases, the J end by 3 bases, with 17 bases between. This CDR3 comprises 16 residues. In germline, CDR1 is MNHEY, CDR2 SMNVEV (reference sequence). CDR3 residues: CASSLTPRGASYEQYF. CDR3 DNA sequence: TGTGCCAGCAGTTTAACCCCCCGCGGGGCAAGCTACGAGCAGTACTTC.

This sequence joins TRBV5-3 and TRBJ1-6; unclear D gene. TRBV5-3 qualifies as an ORF whose function is uncertain. With 0 bases removed from V and 7 bases from J, the gap between germline ends came to 8 bases. This CDR3 spans 14 amino acids. The CDR3 DNA reads TGTGCCAGAAGCTTGGTTAACGAAAATTCACCCCTCCACTTT. Translated, it gives CARSLVNENSPLHF.

The chain employs TRBV6-1 and TRBJ1-5; D is possibly TRBD1 (5 bases). Germline V gene data show CDR1 as MNHNS and CDR2 as SASEGT. Trimming removed 4 bases at V and 4 bases at J, with 8 bases between. This CDR3 is 13 amino acids long. Written as DNA, the CDR3 is TGTGCCAGCAGTGGAGGGGTTAATCAGCCCCAGCATTTT. Translating it yields CASSGGVNQPQHF.

This chain joins TRBV6-1 and TRBJ2-7; D uncertain. V was trimmed by 4 bases and J by 1 base, leaving 5 bases between them. Germline-derived CDR1 and CDR2 are MNHNS and SASEGT. The CDR3 length is 12 residues. The CDR3 region is CASSGQSYEQYF. The CDR3 DNA follows: TGTGCCAGCAGTGGGCAGTCCTACGAGCAGTACTTC.

This sequence joins TRBV10-1 and TRBJ2-3; the D is unclear. The CDR3 is made up of 12 amino acids. V was trimmed by 5 bases and J by 4 bases, leaving 7 bases between them. Germline CDR1 reads WNHNN; CDR2 reads SYGVQD (reference sequence). This CDR3 is CASSSGADTQYF. The CDR3 DNA sequence: TGCGCCAGCAGTAGTGGGGCAGATACGCAGTATTTT.

This chain links TRBV2 with TRBJ1-2; the D gene is possibly TRBD1 (6 bases). The V end lost 4 bases, the J end lost 3 bases, and 15 bases lay between the germline ends. Germline values: CDR1 SNHLY, CDR2 FYNNEI. The CDR3 is 15 amino acids. This CDR3 reads CASSGRQPGDYGYTF. CDR3 coding DNA: TGTGCCAGCAGTGGGCGGCAGCCAGGGGACTATGGCTACACCTTC. Full variable domain (rest looked up from reference TRBV2 and TRBJ1-2): EPEVTQTPSHQVTQMGQEVILRCVPISNHLYFYWYRQILGQKVEFLVSFYNNEISEKSEIFDDQFSVERPDGSNFTLKIRSTKLEDSAMYFCASSGRQPGDYGYTFGSGTRLTVV.